A single sample is the source of the 15 T cell receptor beta chains below, sequenced in a study of blood T cell repertoires in COVID-19. The method was immunoSEQ multiplex PCR; TCRdb's version includes in-frame clones alone and lacks a portion of them. The sample includes tens of thousands of clones, approximately 85% of them seen just once. The source material was peripheral blood. The source is a man in his forties or fifties with COVID-19, enrolled during active disease.

The rearrangement uses TRBV6-4 and TRBJ2-3, with TRBD1 matching 8 bases. Germline lookup yields CDR1 MRHNA and CDR2 SNTAGT. The CDR3 is 14 amino acids. Trimming took 8 bases from V and 3 from J; bases not matched to a gene: 7. The CDR3 nucleotides read TGTGCCAGCGAATCAGGACAGGGAACAGATACGCAGTATTTT. Its translation: CASESGQGTDTQYF.

The V call is TRBV15, the J call TRBJ2-5; TRBD2 is a possible D gene (7 bases). The V gene lost 8 bases and the J gene lost 2 bases, with 18 bases spanning the gap. This CDR3 has 15 residues. Germline V gene lookup returns CDR1 LNHNV and CDR2 YYDKDF (reference sequence). CDR3 in amino acids: CATGGGSHLQETQYF. The CDR3 bases are TGTGCCACCGGGGGGGGCAGCCACCTTCAAGAGACCCAGTACTTC.

CDR3 region: CASRHMDRPTNYEQYF. The CDR3 region has the DNA TGTGCCAGCAGACACATGGACAGACCAACGAACTACGAGCAGTACTTC. The chain uses TRBV28 and TRBJ2-7; weak D call: TRBD1 (6 bases). Looked up from germline, CDR1 is MDHEN and CDR2 is SYDVKM. Trimming pared 6 bases from V and 3 bases from J, leaving 21 bases between. The CDR3 sequence is 16 residues long.

V and J are TRBV9 and TRBJ2-7; the match to TRBD1 covers 12 bases. The CDR3 sequence is 19 residues long. From germline, CDR1 is SGDLS and CDR2 YYNGEE. J lost 2 bases, V lost 0 bases, and 12 bases had no gene match. DNA of the CDR3: TGTGCCAGCAGCGTAGGGGGGACAGGGGGCGAGACGCCAACCTACGAGCAGTACTTC. Amino acid sequence: CASSVGGTGGETPTYEQYF.

V usage is TRBV2 and J usage is TRBJ2-1; D perhaps matches TRBD2 (5 bases). Looked up from germline, CDR1 is SNHLY and CDR2 is FYNNEI. This CDR3 is 13 amino acids long. With 6 bases removed from V and 4 bases from J, the gap between germline ends came to 10 bases. CDR3 loop: CASRGLAYNEQFF. CDR3 DNA: TGTGCCAGCAGAGGACTCGCTTACAATGAGCAGTTCTTC.

This clone was observed a handful of times. The same CDR3 is also encoded by other DNA sequences in this sample. The chain is built from TRBV3-1 (or the pseudogene TRBV3-2) and TRBJ1-1; no clear D. The CDR3 runs 12 residues. The V end lost 4 bases, the J end lost 5 bases, and 8 bases lay between the germline ends. The germline CDR1 and CDR2 sequences are LGHDT and YNNKEL (reference sequence). In DNA, the CDR3 is TGTGCCAGCAGCCGTCGAGGGACTGAAGCTTTCTTT. This gives the protein CASSRRGTEAFF.

The chain joins TRBV5-6 to TRBJ1-2; D perhaps matches TRBD1 (5 bases). Germline CDR1 is SGHDT and CDR2 is YYEEEE. The CDR3 is 13 residues long. Trimming took off 7 bases at V and 5 bases at J, with 15 bases between the two ends. The CDR3 DNA follows: TGTGCCAGCGGCAAGGGCAGGGCTTATGGCTACACCTTC. It encodes CASGKGRAYGYTF.

This clone came up a few times. The chain carries TRBV12-3 or TRBV12-4 and TRBJ2-7; 7 positions match TRBD1. The CDR3 extends over 11 amino acids. V dropped 5 bases and J dropped 9; count of bases not matched to a gene: 4. The CDR3 loop reads CASSNDRAQYF. The DNA of the CDR3 is TGTGCCAGCAGTAACGACAGGGCGCAGTACTTC.

The chain employs TRBV7-9 and TRBJ2-7; 15 positions match TRBD2. The CDR3 length is 17 residues. CDR1 and CDR2 from the germline V gene are SEHNR and FQNEAQ (reference sequence). J gave up 6 bases and V 3 bases, and 9 bases lay outside the gene matches. The CDR3 DNA reads TGTGCCAGCAGCTTGGGACTAGCGGGAGGAGCCGCCAGCGAGCAGTACTTC. Its protein is CASSLGLAGGAASEQYF.

The J gene is TRBJ2-5, the V gene TRBV7-9, with 9 bases fitting TRBD1. The CDR3 loop spans 15 amino acids. The germline gives CDR1 SEHNR, CDR2 FQNEAQ (reference sequence). V was clipped by 4 bases and J by 4 bases; unmatched bases: 7. CDR3 protein: CASSWGQGVGETQYF. The CDR3 nucleotides are TGTGCCAGCAGCTGGGGACAGGGAGTGGGAGAGACCCAGTACTTC.

The chain joins TRBV28 to TRBJ1-2; TRBD1 matches at 7 bases. CDR1 and CDR2 from the germline V gene are MDHEN and SYDVKM. V shed 4 bases, J shed 0 bases, and the junction held 8 bases outside the gene matches. The CDR3 totals 16 residues. CDR3 loop: CASSYEGARANYGYTF. The CDR3 DNA follows: TGTGCCAGCAGTTACGAGGGGGCCCGAGCTAACTATGGCTACACCTTC.

V is TRBV18 and J is TRBJ1-1; 7 nucleotides align to TRBD1. This CDR3 comprises 14 residues. Germline CDR1 is KGHSH and CDR2 is LQKENI. J gave up 2 bases and V 3 bases, and 3 bases lay outside the gene matches. Written as DNA, the CDR3 is TGTGCCAGCTCACCTCCAGGGGGAAACACTGAAGCTTTCTTT. Translated, it gives CASSPPGGNTEAFF.

This clone was seen only a few times. The chain is built from TRBV30 and TRBJ1-3, with D uncertain. Germline loops: CDR1 GTSNPN, CDR2 SVGIG (reference sequence). This CDR3 is 14 amino acids long. Trimming removed 4 bases from V and 3 bases from J, with 13 bases in between. Written as DNA, the CDR3 is TGTGCCTGGAAGGCACAGAGCCTTGGAAACACCATATATTTT. As protein: CAWKAQSLGNTIYF.

Only a few counts were recorded for this clone. The rearrangement uses TRBV9 and TRBJ2-7; tentatively, D is TRBD2 (6 bases). The CDR3 has 14 amino acids. Trimming removed 2 bases at V and 2 bases at J, with 11 bases between. The germline CDR1 and CDR2 sequences are SGDLS and YYNGEE. The CDR3 nucleotides are TGTGCCAGCAGCGTGGGTGGGAGGACCTACGAGCAGTACTTC. This gives the protein CASSVGGRTYEQYF.

This chain uses TRBV6-4 with TRBJ2-1, with 8 bases identical to TRBD2. This CDR3 contains 16 residues. J gave up 4 bases and V 6 bases, and 11 bases lay outside the gene matches. The germline V gene encodes CDR1 MRHNA and CDR2 SNTAGT. This chain's CDR3 is CASSPQGSGDYNEQFF. In nucleotides, the CDR3 is TGTGCCAGCAGCCCACAGGGTAGCGGGGATTACAATGAGCAGTTCTTC.